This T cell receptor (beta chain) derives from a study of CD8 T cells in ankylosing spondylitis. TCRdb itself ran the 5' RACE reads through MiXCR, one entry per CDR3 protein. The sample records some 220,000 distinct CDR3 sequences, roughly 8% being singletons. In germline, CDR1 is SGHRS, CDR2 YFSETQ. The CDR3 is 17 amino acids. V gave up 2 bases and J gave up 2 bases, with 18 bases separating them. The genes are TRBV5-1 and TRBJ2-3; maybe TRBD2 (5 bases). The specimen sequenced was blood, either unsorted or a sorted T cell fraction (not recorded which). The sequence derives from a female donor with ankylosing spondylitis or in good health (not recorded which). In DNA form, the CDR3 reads TGCGCCAGCAGCTTTGGAATCCAGCGGAGGACCACAGATACGCAGTATTTT. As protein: CASSFGIQRRTTDTQYF.